The sequence of this TCR beta chain was determined in a study of early T cells in non-severe SARS-CoV-2 infection. Overall study: Bulk RNA taken from unsorted whole blood was sequenced, leaving chains unpaired. Study results and limitations: In VDJdb matching, anti-spike CD8 responses were favored while private and CD4 specificities went missing.

Individual cDNA molecules received unique molecular identifiers during library preparation. TCRdb independently ran MiXCR on the 5' RACE reads; one entry per CDR3 protein. The sample has over 30,000 distinct CDR3 sequences; roughly 5.7% are singletons. This clonotype was counted a few times. Its specificity is not known. The sequencing sample was made of whole blood. The receptor was isolated from an adult who was a healthcare worker with PCR-confirmed SARS-CoV-2 infection or an uninfected control (not recorded which).

The CDR3 DNA is TGTGCCAGCAGTTTATCAAGGCAAACTGAAGCTTTCTTT. Translating gives CASSLSRQTEAFF. The chain uses TRBV27 and TRBJ1-1; D gene uncertain. Per germline, CDR1 MNHEY and CDR2 SMNVEV (reference sequence). V was shortened by 0 bases and J by 5 bases, with 7 bases between the two germline ends. The CDR3 is 13 amino acids.